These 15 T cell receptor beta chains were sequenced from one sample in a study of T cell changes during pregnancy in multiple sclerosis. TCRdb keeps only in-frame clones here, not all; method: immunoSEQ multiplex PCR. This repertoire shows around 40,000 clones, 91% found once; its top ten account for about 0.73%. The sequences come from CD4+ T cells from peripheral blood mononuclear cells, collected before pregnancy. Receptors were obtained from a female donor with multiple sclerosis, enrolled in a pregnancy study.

The CDR3 DNA follows: TGTGCCAGCAGTGGCTCCGGGACAAGAAAAGAGACCCAGTACTTC. Its translation: CASSGSGTRKETQYF. The chain joins TRBV6-5 to TRBJ2-5, with a possible D match to TRBD1 (6 bases). The CDR3 runs 15 residues. V dropped 5 bases and J dropped 3 bases, with 16 bases sitting between them. Germline CDR1 and CDR2: MNHEY and SVGAGI.

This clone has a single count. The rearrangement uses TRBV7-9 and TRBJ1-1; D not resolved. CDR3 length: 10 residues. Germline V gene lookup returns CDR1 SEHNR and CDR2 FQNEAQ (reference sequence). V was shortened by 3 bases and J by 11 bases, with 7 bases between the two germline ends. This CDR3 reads CASSLTGAFF. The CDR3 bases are TGTGCCAGCAGCTTGACGGGGGCTTTCTTT.

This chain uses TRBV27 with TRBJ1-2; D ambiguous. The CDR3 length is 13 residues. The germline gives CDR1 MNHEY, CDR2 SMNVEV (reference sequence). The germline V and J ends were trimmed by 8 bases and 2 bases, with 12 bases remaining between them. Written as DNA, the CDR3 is TGTGCCAGCGCAAAACAGTTAAACTATGGCTACACCTTC. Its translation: CASAKQLNYGYTF.

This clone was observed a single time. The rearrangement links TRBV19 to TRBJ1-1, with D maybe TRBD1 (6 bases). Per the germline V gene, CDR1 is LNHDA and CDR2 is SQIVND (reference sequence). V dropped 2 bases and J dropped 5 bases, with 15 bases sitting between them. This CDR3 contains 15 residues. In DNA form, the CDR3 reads TGTGCCAGTAGTATACGTTCCAGGGGTCGGACTGAAGCTTTCTTT. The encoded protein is CASSIRSRGRTEAFF.

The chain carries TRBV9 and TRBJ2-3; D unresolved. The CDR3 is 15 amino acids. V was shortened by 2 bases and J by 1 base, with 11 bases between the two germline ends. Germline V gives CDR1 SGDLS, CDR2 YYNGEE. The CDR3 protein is CASSVNERGTDTQYF. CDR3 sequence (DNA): TGTGCCAGCAGCGTCAATGAGCGAGGCACAGATACGCAGTATTTT.

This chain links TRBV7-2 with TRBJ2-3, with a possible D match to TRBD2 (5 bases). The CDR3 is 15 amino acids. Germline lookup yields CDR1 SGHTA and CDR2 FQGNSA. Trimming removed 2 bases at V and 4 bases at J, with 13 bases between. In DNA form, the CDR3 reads TGTGCCAGCAGCTTAATACGCGGGCGCCCAGATACGCAGTATTTT. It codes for CASSLIRGRPDTQYF.

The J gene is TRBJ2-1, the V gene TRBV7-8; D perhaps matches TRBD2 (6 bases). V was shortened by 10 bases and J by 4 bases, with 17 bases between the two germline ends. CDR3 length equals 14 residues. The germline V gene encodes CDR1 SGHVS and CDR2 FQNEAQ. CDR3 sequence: CATGPGLSYNEQFF. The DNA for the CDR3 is TGTGCCACCGGACCGGGACTGAGTTACAATGAGCAGTTCTTC.

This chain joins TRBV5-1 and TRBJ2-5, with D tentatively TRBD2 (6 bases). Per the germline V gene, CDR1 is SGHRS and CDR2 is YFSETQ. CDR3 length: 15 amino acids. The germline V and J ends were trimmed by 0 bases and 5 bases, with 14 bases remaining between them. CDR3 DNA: TGCGCCAGCAGCTTGGGATCGGGGGTACAGGAGACCCAGTACTTC. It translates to CASSLGSGVQETQYF. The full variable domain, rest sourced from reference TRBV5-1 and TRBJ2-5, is KAGVTQTPRYLIKTRGQQVTLSCSPISGHRSVSWYQQTPGQGLQFLFEYFSETQRNKGNFPGRFSGRQFSNSRSEMNVSTLELGDSALYLCASSLGSGVQETQYFGPGTRLLVL.

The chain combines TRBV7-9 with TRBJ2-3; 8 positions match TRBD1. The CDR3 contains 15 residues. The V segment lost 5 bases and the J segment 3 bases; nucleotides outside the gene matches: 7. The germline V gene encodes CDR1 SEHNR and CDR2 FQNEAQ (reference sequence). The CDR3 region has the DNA TGTGCCAGCAGCCATCGACAGGGGCGGACAGATACGCAGTATTTT. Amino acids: CASSHRQGRTDTQYF.

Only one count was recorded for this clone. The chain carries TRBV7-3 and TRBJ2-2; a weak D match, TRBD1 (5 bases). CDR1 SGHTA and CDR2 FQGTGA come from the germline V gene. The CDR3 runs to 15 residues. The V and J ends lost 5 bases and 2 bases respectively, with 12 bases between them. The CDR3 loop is CASSRNGANTGELFF. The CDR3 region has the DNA TGTGCCAGCAGCCGAAATGGGGCAAACACCGGGGAGCTGTTTTTT.

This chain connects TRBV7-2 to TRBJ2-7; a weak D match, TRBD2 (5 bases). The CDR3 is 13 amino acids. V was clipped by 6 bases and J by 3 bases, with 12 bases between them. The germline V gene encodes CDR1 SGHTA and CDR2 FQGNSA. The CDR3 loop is CASSISEDYEQYF. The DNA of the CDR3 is TGTGCCAGCAGTATATCGGAGGACTACGAGCAGTACTTC.

CDR3 DNA: TGTGCCAGCAGCGTAGCTGGTAGTTCGCGCTCTGGAAACACCATATATTTT. Translated, it gives CASSVAGSSRSGNTIYF. The rearrangement joins TRBV9 to TRBJ1-3; no definite D call. The V end lost 0 bases, the J end lost 0 bases, and 13 bases lay between the germline ends. Germline CDR1 SGDLS, CDR2 YYNGEE. The CDR3 length is 17 residues. Complete variable domain (other parts from reference TRBV9 and TRBJ1-3): DSGVTQTPKHLITATGQRVTLRCSPRSGDLSVYWYQQSLDQGLQFLIQYYNGEERAKGNILERFSAQQFPDLHSELNLSSLELGDSALYFCASSVAGSSRSGNTIYFGEGSWLTVV.

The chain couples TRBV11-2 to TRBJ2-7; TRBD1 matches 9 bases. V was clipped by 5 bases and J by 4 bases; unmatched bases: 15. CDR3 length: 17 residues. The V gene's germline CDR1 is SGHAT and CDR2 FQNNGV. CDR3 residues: CASSPTRTGAVHYEQYF. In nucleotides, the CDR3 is TGTGCCAGCAGCCCAACCCGGACAGGGGCGGTCCATTACGAGCAGTACTTC.

CDR3 nucleotide sequence: TGTGCCAGCAGACCCAACAGGGCCGGGAACACTGAAGCTTTCTTT. It translates to CASRPNRAGNTEAFF. J is TRBJ1-1 and V is TRBV2; D is perhaps TRBD1 (6 bases). The CDR3 loop spans 15 amino acids. Germline-derived CDR1 and CDR2 are SNHLY and FYNNEI. The germline V and J ends were trimmed by 6 bases and 1 base, with 15 bases remaining between them.

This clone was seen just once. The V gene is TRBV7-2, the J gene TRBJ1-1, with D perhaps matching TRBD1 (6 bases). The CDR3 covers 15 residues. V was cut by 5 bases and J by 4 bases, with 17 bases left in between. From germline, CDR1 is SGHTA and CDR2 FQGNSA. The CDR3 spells CASSPRGGRSTEAFF. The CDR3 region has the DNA TGTGCCAGCAGCCCCCGGGGGGGGCGCAGCACTGAAGCTTTCTTT.